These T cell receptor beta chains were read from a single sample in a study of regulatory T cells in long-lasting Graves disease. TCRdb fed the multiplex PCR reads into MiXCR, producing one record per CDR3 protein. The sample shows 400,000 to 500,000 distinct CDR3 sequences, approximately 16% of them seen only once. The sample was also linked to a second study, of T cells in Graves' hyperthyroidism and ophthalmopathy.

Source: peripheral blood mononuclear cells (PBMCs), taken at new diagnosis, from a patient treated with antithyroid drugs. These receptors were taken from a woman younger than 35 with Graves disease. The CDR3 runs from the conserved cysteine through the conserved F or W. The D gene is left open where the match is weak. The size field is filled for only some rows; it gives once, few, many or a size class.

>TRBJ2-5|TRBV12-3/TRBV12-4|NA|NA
TGTGCCAGCAGTTTTCTCGGCAGCCGAAGCCAAGAGACCCAGTACTTC
CASSFLGSRSQETQYF
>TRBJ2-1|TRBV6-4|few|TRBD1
TGTGCCGTAACATCCAGGGGGCGTAAGGGCAATGAGCAGTTCTTC
CAVTSRGRKGNEQFF
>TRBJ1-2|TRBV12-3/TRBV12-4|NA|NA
TGTGCCAGCAGCCCCCTAGACAAGTTTAGCTACACCTTC
CASSPLDKFSYTF
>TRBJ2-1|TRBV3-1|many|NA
TGTGCCAGCAGCCATCGAGCCGAGCAGTTCTTC
CASSHRAEQFF
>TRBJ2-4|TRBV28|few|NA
TGTGCCAGCAGTTTTGCCCACGATGCCCCTGCCAAAAACATTCAGTACTTC
CASSFAHDAPAKNIQYF
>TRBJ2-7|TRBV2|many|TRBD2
TGTGCCAGCAGTGAAGGACTAGCGGGCCTCTACGAGCAGTACTTC
CASSEGLAGLYEQYF
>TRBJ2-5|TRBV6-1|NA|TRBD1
TGTGCCAGCAGTAAGCACCGGGACAGGGGGCGTCGGGAGACCCAGTACTTC
CASSKHRDRGRRETQYF
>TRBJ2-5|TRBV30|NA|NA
TGTGCCTGGTCCGGGGCCTTAAGAGAGACCCAGTACTTC
CAWSGALRETQYF
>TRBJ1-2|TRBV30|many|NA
TGTGCCTGGAATGGACAGCATGGCTACACCTTC
CAWNGQHGYTF
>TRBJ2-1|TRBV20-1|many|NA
TGCAGTGCTAGAGTACCCAGGGGTACAGAGGACAATGAGCAGTTCTTC
CSARVPRGTEDNEQFF
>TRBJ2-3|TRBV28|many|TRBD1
TGTGCCAGCAGTAAAACCGGGACAGGGGGTGATACGCAGTATTTT
CASSKTGTGGDTQYF